Sequencing of this TCR beta chain was carried out in a study of T cell responses to AZD1222 COVID-19 vaccine. Whole-study results and caveats: Of spike-specific TCRs, nearly half reportedly target regions left unmutated in variants.

Comments on this clone: Its specificity is not known.

V shed 5 bases and J shed 6 bases, with 11 bases lying between them. The CDR3 loop spans 11 amino acids. Germline assignment: CDR1 DFQATT and CDR2 SNEGSKA (reference sequence). Clones were read by immunoSEQ multiplex PCR, and TCRdb kept only the in-frame ones, dropping some. The data show fewer than 120,000 clones, with 88% seen just once and around 1.5% held by the top ten. This chain joins TRBV20-1 and TRBJ2-7; D might be TRBD1 (5 bases). Sequencing used peripheral blood, obtained on day 0 of AZD1222 vaccination. The sequence came from an adult in good health. The CDR3 sequence is CSAPTVSEQYF. The CDR3, as DNA: TGCAGTGCTCCGACAGTCTCCGAGCAGTACTTC.